This T cell receptor (beta chain) appears in the sequencing data of a study of cytomegalovirus exposure and HLA in healthy donors. Study results and limitations: Donors belonging to an Asian-associated ancestry cluster reportedly showed fewer N-insertions in productive TCRs than the approximately 670-donor mean, according to what a later analysis found. In vitro work confirmed that a few CMV-associated chains recognize CMV antigens. Most TCR sequences showed up rarely, but some public TCRs showed up in many donors. Reported results showed that the classifier diagnosed cytomegalovirus status with high specificity and sensitivity.

In germline, CDR1 is SGHRS, CDR2 YFSETQ. The CDR3 contains 16 residues. Comments on this clone: Its antigen is unknown. At one of its ends the junction is not consistent with the germline gene, which may arise from a read error. Distinct nucleotide sequences in the sample also encode this CDR3.

PCR primers comprised 60 Vbeta and 13 Jbeta primers. Assay: immunoSEQ multiplex PCR; the TCRdb copy retains only in-frame clones and omits some. This sample yields just over 200,000 clones, of which approximately 85% are seen a single time; 2.7% belongs to the top ten. Sequences were obtained from PBMCs. The gene calls are TRBV5-1 and TRBJ2-2, with D tentatively TRBD1 (5 bases). The source of this sequence is a woman aged 40 to 50 in good health and CMV-seronegative. The CDR3 DNA is TGCGCCAGCAGCTTGATTGCAGGGTCGTACACTGGGGAGCTGTTTTTT. Encoded protein: CASSLIAGSYTGELFF. Full variable domain (outside the CDR3, taken from reference TRBV5-1 and TRBJ2-2): KAGVTQTPRYLIKTRGQQVTLSCSPISGHRSVSWYQQTPGQGLQFLFEYFSETQRNKGNFPGRFSGRQFSNSRSEMNVSTLELGDSALYLCASSLIAGSYTGELFFGEGSRLTVL.